The rows below give T cell receptor beta chains drawn from one sample of a study of CD8+ T cells in alopecia areata. Assay used: immunoSEQ multiplex PCR; TCRdb lists only in-frame clones, some missing. Found here are approximately 150,000 clones, approximately 86% of them singletons; the top ten hold 13%. This specimen consisted of CD8+ T cells sorted from blood, obtained at week 4, from a patient treated with tofacitinib. The receptor source for this set is a human donor with alopecia areata. The CDR3 runs from the conserved cysteine through the conserved F or W. The order of the fields is CDR3 length, V gene, D gene, J gene, clone size, CDR3 protein, CDR3 DNA. The D gene is left open where the match is weak. Expanded clones are given a class, and other clones once, few, many or no size at all.

>15|TRBV7-9|-|TRBJ2-7|-
CASSLAPGEGREQYF
TGTGCCAGCAGCTTAGCCCCAGGGGAAGGTCGCGAGCAGTACTTC
>15|TRBV7-8|TRBD1|TRBJ2-1|-
CASSPRQGSYNEQFF
TGTGCCAGCAGCCCTCGACAGGGCTCCTACAATGAGCAGTTCTTC
>15|TRBV6-5|TRBD1|TRBJ2-2|-
CASSYTTGYAGELFF
TGTGCCAGCAGTTACACGACAGGGTATGCCGGGGAGCTGTTTTTT
>15|TRBV2|TRBD2|TRBJ2-2|-
CASSEESSGPGELFF
TGTGCCAGCAGTGAAGAGTCTAGCGGGCCCGGGGAGCTGTTTTTT
>16|TRBV2|-|TRBJ1-5|-
CASSEAAQGVNQPQHF
TGTGCCAGCAGTGAAGCGGCACAGGGCGTGAATCAGCCCCAGCATTTT
>15|TRBV5-1|TRBD1|TRBJ2-2|few
CASSSGTGDTGELFF
TGCGCCAGCAGCTCCGGGACAGGGGACACCGGGGAGCTGTTTTTT
>10|TRBV2|-|TRBJ1-1|-
CASSAGEAFF
TGTGCCAGCAGCGCCGGGGAAGCTTTCTTT
>16|TRBV29-1|TRBD2|TRBJ2-1|-
CSVEGSGRFSYNEQFF
TGCAGCGTTGAAGGTAGCGGGAGGTTTAGTTACAATGAGCAGTTCTTC
>15|TRBV6-6|-|TRBJ2-5|-
CASSYSLDRQETQYF
TGTGCCAGCAGTTACTCGTTAGACAGGCAAGAGACCCAGTACTTC
>13|TRBV6-5|-|TRBJ2-4|-
CASRAGPGNIQYF
TGTGCCAGCAGGGCGGGTCCGGGAAACATTCAGTACTTC
>12|TRBV29-1|-|TRBJ1-2|-
CSVEAGDYGYTF
TGCAGCGTTGAAGCAGGGGACTATGGCTACACCTTC
>15|TRBV2|-|TRBJ2-7|-
CASSDSTANYYEQYF
TGTGCCAGCAGTGACTCAACTGCAAATTACTACGAGCAGTACTTC
>15|TRBV7-3|-|TRBJ2-7|few
CASSLFGQGGYEQYF
TGTGCCAGCAGCTTATTCGGTCAGGGCGGCTACGAGCAGTACTTC
>12|TRBV7-9|-|TRBJ1-1|-
CASSRAGTEAFF
TGTGCCAGCAGCCGAGCAGGAACTGAAGCTTTCTTT
>18|TRBV5-1|TRBD2|TRBJ2-6|-
CASSLASGVRAGANVLTF
TGCGCCAGCAGCTTGGCTAGCGGGGTCCGCGCTGGGGCCAACGTCCTGACTTTC
>13|TRBV29-1|TRBD1|TRBJ2-1|few
CSGDRSSYNEQFF
TGCAGCGGGGACAGGTCCTCCTACAATGAGCAGTTCTTC
>15|TRBV18|-|TRBJ2-7|once
CASSPSFAGFYEQYF
TGTGCCAGCTCACCATCGTTCGCGGGGTTCTACGAGCAGTACTTC
>14|TRBV27|-|TRBJ1-2|-
CASSLSGDFYGYTF
TGTGCCAGCAGTTTATCGGGGGACTTTTATGGCTACACCTTC
>13|TRBV4-1|-|TRBJ2-5|-
CASSQDTIQTQYF
TGCGCCAGCAGCCAGGATACGATACAGACCCAGTACTTC
>13|TRBV27|-|TRBJ1-2|-
CASSSTRRTGYTF
TGTGCCAGCAGCTCCACAAGGCGTACAGGCTACACCTTC
>14|TRBV29-1|TRBD2|TRBJ2-1|-
CSVESGGSYNEQFF
TGCAGCGTTGAAAGCGGGGGCTCCTACAATGAGCAGTTCTTC
>15|TRBV27|TRBD2|TRBJ2-5|few
CASSRLAGAKETQYF
TGTGCCAGCAGTCGACTAGCGGGAGCGAAGGAGACCCAGTACTTC
>16|TRBV7-9|-|TRBJ1-4|-
CASSFTSPTPGEKLFF
TGTGCCAGCAGCTTTACTTCCCCAACCCCTGGGGAAAAACTGTTTTTT
>13|TRBV11-3|-|TRBJ2-1|-
CASSSRAPGEQFF
TGTGCCAGCAGCTCCCGGGCCCCGGGGGAGCAGTTCTTC
>18|TRBV5-1|-|TRBJ2-1|-
CASSPTYQGDPSYNEQFF
TGCGCCAGCAGCCCGACCTACCAAGGAGACCCTTCCTACAATGAGCAGTTCTTC